This entry concerns a single T cell receptor beta chain. The target antigen is unknown. The sample belongs to a study of T cell responses to AZD1222 COVID-19 vaccine. Study results and caveats: Spike as a whole was targeted by vaccine-associated CD4 TCRs, dominant at 160-218 and 743-854.

Libraries were prepared by immunoSEQ multiplex PCR; TCRdb keeps only in-frame clonotypes and omits some of them. The sample yields 130,000 to 150,000 clones, around 89% seen once. This CDR3 is built from 13 residues. Trimming removed 3 bases at V and 7 bases at J, with 13 bases between. Germline assignment: CDR1 SGHNT and CDR2 YENEEA. Material: peripheral blood, obtained on day 0 of AZD1222 vaccination. The chain has TRBV11-3 and TRBJ2-7; D tentatively reads TRBD1 or TRBD2 (5 bases each). This receptor was obtained from an adult in good health. CDR3 loop: CASSLGPAREQYF. The CDR3 coding sequence is TGTGCCAGCAGCTTGGGACCCGCGCGGGAGCAGTACTTC.